This TCR beta chain stems from a study of T cell responses to AZD1222 COVID-19 vaccine. The ends were cut back, 2 bases at V and 2 bases at J, with 9 bases in the middle. Germline values: CDR1 MDHEN, CDR2 SYDVKM. The CDR3 totals 14 residues. Clones were read by immunoSEQ multiplex PCR, and TCRdb kept only the in-frame ones, dropping some. The sample has more than 85,000 clones, 87% seen once. This sequence originates from an adult in good health. Sequenced material: peripheral blood, taken on day 0 of AZD1222 vaccination. V and J are TRBV28 and TRBJ1-1, with D hard to call. The CDR3 region has the DNA TGTGCCAGCAGTTTAATGGCTGGAAACACTGAAGCTTTCTTT. This sequence encodes CASSLMAGNTEAFF.